This T cell receptor beta chain appears in the sequencing data of a study of blood T cells in healthy people across ages. Study-level findings and limits: TCR beta diversity tracked closely with naive T cell percentage. Higher diversity and more naive CD4+ cells were features of long-lived donors, compared to aged donors.

As concerns this clonotype: Its antigen is as yet unknown.

With a J-beta primer mix and a sample-barcoded 5' primer, a second PCR ran roughly 6 to 12 cycles. TCRdb re-called the 5' RACE reads with MiXCR, one entry per CDR3 protein. The sample has about 810,000 distinct CDR3 sequences, 30% to 45% seen once. CDR3 size: 17 residues. Trimming took 4 bases from V and 0 from J, leaving 17 bases between them. Germline CDR1 MDHEN, CDR2 SYDVKM. Sequenced sample: blood. This chain connects TRBV28 to TRBJ2-3; D possibly matches TRBD1 or TRBD2 (5 bases each). This TCR was sampled from a man in his late teens or twenties in good health. This CDR3 reads CASSSGRDRYSTDTQYF. DNA of the CDR3: TGTGCCAGCAGTTCGGGACGAGACCGATATAGCACAGATACGCAGTATTTT. Supplemented by reference TRBV28 and TRBJ2-3, the full variable domain reads DVKVTQSSRYLVKRTGEKVFLECVQDMDHENMFWYRQDPGLGLRLIYFSYDVKMKEKGDIPEGYSVSREKKERFSLILESASTNQTSMYLCASSSGRDRYSTDTQYFGPGTRLTVL.